This T cell receptor beta chain was found in a study of T-cell reconstitution after alpha-beta-depleted transplantation in children (TCRdb year 2016). With respect to the entire study: Using TCR repertoire profiling, the study followed T-cell immune reconstitution in a quantitative way in children after TCRalphabeta/CD19-depleted allogeneic hematopoietic cell transplantation.

This clonotype has a count of ten or more. Its antigen specificity is not known. Per-nucleotide qualities are absent, and no much larger clonotype sits a single base away. Libraries were constructed by PCR. The reads were generated on an Illumina HiSeq 2500. Molecular barcoding was employed in the preparation of TCR libraries, with unique molecular identifiers being used to normalize TCRbeta repertoire quantification. TCRdb passed the public sequencing reads through fastp at Q25 and MiXCR, retaining productive beta sequences. Rows with a matching CDR3 protein are joined into one entry that keeps the most common DNA and genes. This sample has over 150,000 distinct CDR3 sequences in its table, and 13% to 15% of those were observed once. The ten largest clones capture 13% of the sample. Here the sequenced sample was PBMCs from the stem cell graft donor, taken from the stem cell graft. This TCR derives from a human donor who donated a stem cell graft to a child with acute lymphoblastic leukemia.

The CDR3: CSAKDRGPRLAGVDEQFF. The sequenced DNA is TGCAGTGCTAAGGACAGGGGGCCACGGCTAGCGGGAGTCGATGAGCAGTTCTTC. The chain was built from TRBV20-1 and TRBJ2-1, with a weak D call of TRBD1 (11 bases match). The germline V gene (reference sequence) gives CDR1 as DFQATT and CDR2 as SNEGSKA. Including the terminal cysteine and phenylalanine, the CDR3 comprises 18 residues. Only the CDR3 DNA stays, 54 bases, in frame from base 1. At the junction V is shortened by 4 bases and J by 8 bases, with 30 bases in between.